This TCR beta chain was found in a study of T cells expressing NK-cell markers (dated by TCRdb to 2018 to 2021). Some background on the complete study: About eight donors provided sorted CD3+CD56+NKG2C+, CD3+CD56+NKG2C- and CD3+CD56-NKG2C+ T-cell subsets, whose TCR beta-chain repertoires were profiled. Seven of the eight sequenced donors were HCMV-seropositive and one was HCMV-seronegative. Illumina HiSeq 2000/2500, MiSeq or NextSeq was used to sequence libraries as 2 x 150 bp reads. The eight sequenced donors were randomly selected healthy volunteers, three men and five women.

Concerning this clonotype itself: Its antigen specificity is not known.

Counted from cysteine to phenylalanine, this CDR3 has 14 amino acids. No nucleotide data were recorded. The CDR1 and CDR2 encoded by the germline V gene are MNHEY and SVGEGT. Sequencing used an Illumina HiSeq 2000. TCR beta cDNA libraries were made by 5'RACE template switching that added a universal primer site and unique molecular identifiers. Priming for cDNA synthesis came from the TCR beta constant segment, and two successive PCR amplification steps followed. On the study's bioinformatics: MIGEC was used to demultiplex reads and group the reads by UMI, and MiTCR was used to assemble and quantify clonotypes. To exclude erroneous sequences, any TCR cDNA sequence not supported by at least two reads was discarded. The tcR package was used for downstream repertoire analysis, and clonotypes were matched across fractions by CDR3 nucleotide sequence plus V segment. VDJmatch was used to annotate antigen specificity against VDJdb, with one amino acid substitution in CDR3 permitted. The reads underwent TCRdb reprocessing, giving one record for each CDR3 protein sequence and no DNA. These V and J calls are TCRdb output, not the study's own analysis. The table for this sample shows approximately 110,000 distinct CDR3 sequences. The ten largest clonotypes hold under 20% of the sample.

The investigation overall reported the following: Whether the expanded NKG2C-expressing T cell clones were specific for HCMV antigens was left unclear. Those dominant clonotypes were again the most abundant among CD3+CD56-NKG2C+ cells in a few donors, at about 28.3-60.1%. In six donors, the dominant CD3+CD56+NKG2C+ clonotypes were among the top 10 CD8+ clonotypes and accounted for roughly 1.0-7.5% of CD8+ T cells.

To determine HCMV serostatus, a commercial ELISA kit was used to detect HCMV-specific IgG in serum. Peripheral blood mononuclear cells were isolated from blood by Ficoll density gradient centrifugation. Material: blood T cells: a sorted CD56 or NKG2C T cell subset, CD4+ or CD8+ T cells, or bulk PBMC T cells (not recorded which). The chain uses TRBV6-2 or TRBV6-3 and TRBJ2-1. This receptor was obtained from a woman between 18 and 69 years old in good health. The CDR3 protein: CASSFTDGYNEQFF.